The present T cell receptor beta chain was sequenced within a study of T cell repertoires in cytomegalovirus infection. Study summary: HLA-B-restricted CMV epitopes that are well studied were used alongside recently identified HLA-C-restricted ones. Evidence of both CMV infection and a matching HLA type came from public TCR beta signatures.

This clonotype was seen only a few times. Its antigen is unknown. TCRdb passed the reads through MiXCR, listing each CDR3 protein once. The data contain 650,000 to 850,000 distinct CDR3 sequences, around 29% of them singletons. The germline CDR1 and CDR2 sequences are LGHNT and FRNRAP. The CDR3 loop spans 15 amino acids. Trimming cost V 3 bases and J 9 bases, with 18 bases left between them. This sequence originates from a human donor in good health (CMV status not recorded). Some clones in this sample may be carry-over from other donors' samples. The V and J genes are TRBV12-5 and TRBJ1-5; no reliable D call. Sequencing used cultured CD8+ T cells from PBMCs, obtained from culture after CMV antigen stimulation. This chain's CDR3 is CASGFHTEQLGPQHF. The CDR3 nucleotides read TGTGCTAGTGGTTTCCATACTGAACAGTTGGGGCCCCAGCATTTT.